This T cell receptor beta chain derives from a study of T cell repertoires in cytomegalovirus infection (dated by TCRdb to 2018 to 2020). A note on the overall study: Because public TCR beta signatures pointed to carriage of CMV infection together with the matching HLA type, the HLA type of each donor mattered for the analysis. General study outcomes and caveats: The ex vivo response was dominated by HLA-C-restricted CMV-specific TCR beta clonotypes, which also provided the single most frequent clonotype in two of eight donors. Carriers of CMV infection plus the relevant HLA type were discriminated by the cumulative frequency of public TCR beta family members in the study cohort and in an independent roughly 340-donor cohort.

Turning to this clonotype: What antigen it recognizes has not been identified. A much larger clone differs by one base, so this may be a read error.

TCRdb lists the instrument as Illumina HiSeq 1500. The public reads were reanalyzed by TCRdb: fastp trimming at Q25, MiXCR alignment, in-frame beta chains only. Entries are consolidated by CDR3 protein sequence, retaining the most common genes and DNA. Counted in this sample were hundreds of thousands of distinct CDR3 sequences; about a third of them appeared once. The ten most abundant clones make up roughly 15% of the sample. From the cysteine through the phenylalanine, the CDR3 covers 14 amino acids. CDR3 DNA is the only sequence kept; it has 42 bases, read in frame from the first base. The germline V gene encodes CDR1 SGHTA and CDR2 FQGTGA. The trim is 4 bases for V and 10 bases for J, with a gap of 14 bases between the germline ends.

Here the chain combines TRBV7-3 and TRBJ1-6; there is no confident call for the D gene. The sequence came from a human donor in good health (CMV status not recorded). Some clones in this sample may be carry-over from other donors' samples. The sequenced material came from PBMCs. The CDR3: CASSSIPGSSPLHF. The sequence in DNA is TGTGCCAGCAGCTCCATACCCGGGTCCTCACCCCTCCACTTT.